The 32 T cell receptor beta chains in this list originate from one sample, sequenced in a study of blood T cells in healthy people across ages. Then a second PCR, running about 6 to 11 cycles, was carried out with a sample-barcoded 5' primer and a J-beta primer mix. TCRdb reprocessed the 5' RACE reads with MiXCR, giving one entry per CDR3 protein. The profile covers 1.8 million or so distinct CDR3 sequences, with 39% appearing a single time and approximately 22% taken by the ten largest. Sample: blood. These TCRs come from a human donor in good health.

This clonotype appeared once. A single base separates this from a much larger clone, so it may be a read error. The CDR3 is CASSRGGVNAEAFF. In DNA form, the CDR3 reads TGTGCCAGCAGTAGGGGAGGAGTTAACGCTGAAGCTTTCTTT. The chain carries TRBV5-6 and TRBJ1-1; possibly TRBD1 for D (5 bases). The CDR3 loop spans 14 amino acids. V was clipped by 5 bases and J by 6 bases, with 17 bases between them. Germline CDR1 reads SGHDT; CDR2 reads YYEEEE.

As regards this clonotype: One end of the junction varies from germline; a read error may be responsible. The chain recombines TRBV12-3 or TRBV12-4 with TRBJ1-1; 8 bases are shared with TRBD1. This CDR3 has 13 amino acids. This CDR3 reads CVSSKDRVTEAFF. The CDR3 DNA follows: TGTGTCAGCAGTAAGGACAGGGTGACTGAAGCTTTCTTT.

The CDR3 here is CATAGTEEETQYF. The CDR3 coding sequence is TGTGCCACCGCCGGGACAGAGGAAGAGACCCAGTACTTC. The chain recombines TRBV12-3 or TRBV12-4 with TRBJ2-5; the match to TRBD1 covers 7 bases. The V gene end was trimmed by 10 bases and the J gene end by 3 bases; junction bases not matched to a gene: 8. The length of the CDR3 is 13 residues.

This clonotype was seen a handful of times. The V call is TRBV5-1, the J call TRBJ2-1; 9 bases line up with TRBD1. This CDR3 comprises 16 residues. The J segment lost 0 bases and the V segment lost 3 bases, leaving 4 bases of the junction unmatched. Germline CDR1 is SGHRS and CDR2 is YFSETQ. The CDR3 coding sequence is TGCGCCAGCAGCTACTCGGGACAGGGCTCCTACAATGAGCAGTTCTTC. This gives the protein CASSYSGQGSYNEQFF.

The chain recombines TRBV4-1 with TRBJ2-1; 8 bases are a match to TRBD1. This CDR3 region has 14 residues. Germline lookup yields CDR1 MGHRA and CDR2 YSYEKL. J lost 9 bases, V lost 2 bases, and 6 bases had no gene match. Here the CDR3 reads CASSQPAGGGEQFF. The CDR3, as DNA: TGCGCCAGCAGCCAACCTGCAGGGGGCGGTGAGCAGTTCTTC.

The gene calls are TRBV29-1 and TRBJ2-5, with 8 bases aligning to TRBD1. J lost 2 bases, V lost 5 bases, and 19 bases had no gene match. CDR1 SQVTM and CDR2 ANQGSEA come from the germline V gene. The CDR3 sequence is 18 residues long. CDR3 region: CSVKRGQVGGQGQETQYF. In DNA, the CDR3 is TGCAGCGTTAAAAGGGGACAGGTTGGGGGGCAGGGACAAGAGACCCAGTACTTC.

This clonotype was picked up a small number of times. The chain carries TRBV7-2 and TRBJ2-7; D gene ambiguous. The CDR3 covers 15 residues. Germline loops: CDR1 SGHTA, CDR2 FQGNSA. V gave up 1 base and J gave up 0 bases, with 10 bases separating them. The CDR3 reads CASSLGGQNSYEQYF. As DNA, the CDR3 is TGTGCCAGCAGCTTAGGCGGCCAAAACTCCTACGAGCAGTACTTC.

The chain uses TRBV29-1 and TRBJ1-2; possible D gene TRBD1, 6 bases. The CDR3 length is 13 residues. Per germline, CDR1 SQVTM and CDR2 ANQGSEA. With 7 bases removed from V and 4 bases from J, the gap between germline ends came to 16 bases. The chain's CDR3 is CSADRTESYGYTF. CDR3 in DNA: TGCAGCGCCGACAGGACAGAGAGCTATGGCTACACCTTC. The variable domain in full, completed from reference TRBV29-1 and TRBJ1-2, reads SAVISQKPSRDICQRGTSLTIQCQVDSQVTMMFWYRQQPGQSLTLIATANQGSEATYESGFVIDKFPISRPNLTFSTLTVSNMSPEDSSIYLCSADRTESYGYTFGSGTRLTVV.

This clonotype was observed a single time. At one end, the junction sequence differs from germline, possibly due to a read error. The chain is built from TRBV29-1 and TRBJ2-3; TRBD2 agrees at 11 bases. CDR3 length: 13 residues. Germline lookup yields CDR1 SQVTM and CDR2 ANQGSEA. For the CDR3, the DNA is TGCAGCGTTGTTTATAGCGGGGGGGGCACCCAGGATTTT. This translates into CSVVYSGGGTQDF.

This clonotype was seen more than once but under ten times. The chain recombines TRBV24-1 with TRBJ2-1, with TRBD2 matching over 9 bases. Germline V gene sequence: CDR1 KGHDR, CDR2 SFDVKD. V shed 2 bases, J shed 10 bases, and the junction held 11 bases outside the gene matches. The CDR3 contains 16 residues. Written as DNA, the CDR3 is TGTGCCACCAGTGATTCCGATGGCGGGGGGGCCGAAGAGCAGTTCTTC. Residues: CATSDSDGGGAEEQFF.

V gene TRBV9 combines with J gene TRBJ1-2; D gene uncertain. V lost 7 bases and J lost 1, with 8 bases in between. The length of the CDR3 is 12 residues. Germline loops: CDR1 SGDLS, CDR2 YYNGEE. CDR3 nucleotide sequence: TGTGCCAGCGCTCTTAGTAACTATGGCTACACCTTC. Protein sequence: CASALSNYGYTF.

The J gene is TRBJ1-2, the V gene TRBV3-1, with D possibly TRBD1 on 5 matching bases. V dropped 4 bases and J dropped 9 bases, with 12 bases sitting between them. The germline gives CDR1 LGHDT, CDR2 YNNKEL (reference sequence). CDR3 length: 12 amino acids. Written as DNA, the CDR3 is TGTGCCAGCAGCCGGGGACTGGATAGCTACACCTTC. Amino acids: CASSRGLDSYTF.

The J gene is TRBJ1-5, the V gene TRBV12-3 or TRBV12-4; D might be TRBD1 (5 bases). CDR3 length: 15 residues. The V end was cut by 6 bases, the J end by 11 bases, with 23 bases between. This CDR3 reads CASRGPGRDLATQHF. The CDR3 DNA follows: TGTGCCAGCAGGGGACCAGGAAGGGACCTTGCGACCCAGCATTTT.

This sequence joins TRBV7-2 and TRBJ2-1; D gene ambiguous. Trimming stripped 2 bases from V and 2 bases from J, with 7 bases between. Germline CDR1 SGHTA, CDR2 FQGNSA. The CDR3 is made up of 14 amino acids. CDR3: CASSLMSPYNEQFF. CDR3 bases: TGTGCCAGCAGCTTAATGAGCCCCTACAATGAGCAGTTCTTC.

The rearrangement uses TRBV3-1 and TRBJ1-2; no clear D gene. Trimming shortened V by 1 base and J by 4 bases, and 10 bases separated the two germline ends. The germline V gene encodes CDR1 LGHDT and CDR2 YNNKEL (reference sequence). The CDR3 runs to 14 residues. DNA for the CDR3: TGTGCCAGCAGCCAAGGAGCGGACCGCTATGGCTACACCTTC. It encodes CASSQGADRYGYTF. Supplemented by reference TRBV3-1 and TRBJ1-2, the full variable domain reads DTAVSQTPKYLVTQMGNDKSIKCEQNLGHDTMYWYKQDSKKFLKIMFSYNNKELIINETVPNRFSPKSPDKAHLNLHINSLELGDSAVYFCASSQGADRYGYTFGSGTRLTVV.

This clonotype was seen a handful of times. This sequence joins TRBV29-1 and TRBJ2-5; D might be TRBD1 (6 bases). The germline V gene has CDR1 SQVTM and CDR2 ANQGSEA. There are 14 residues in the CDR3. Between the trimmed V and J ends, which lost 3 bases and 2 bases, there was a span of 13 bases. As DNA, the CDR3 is TGCAGCGTTGACGGGACATTAAATCAAGAGACCCAGTACTTC. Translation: CSVDGTLNQETQYF. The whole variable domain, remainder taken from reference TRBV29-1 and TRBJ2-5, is SAVISQKPSRDICQRGTSLTIQCQVDSQVTMMFWYRQQPGQSLTLIATANQGSEATYESGFVIDKFPISRPNLTFSTLTVSNMSPEDSSIYLCSVDGTLNQETQYFGPGTRLLVL.

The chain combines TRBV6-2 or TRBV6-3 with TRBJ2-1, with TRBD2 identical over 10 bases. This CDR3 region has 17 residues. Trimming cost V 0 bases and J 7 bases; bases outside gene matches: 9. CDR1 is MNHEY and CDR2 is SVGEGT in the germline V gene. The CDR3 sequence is CASSYSRLAGEGNEQFF. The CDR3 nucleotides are TGTGCCAGCAGTTACTCGCGCCTAGCGGGGGAAGGGAATGAGCAGTTCTTC.

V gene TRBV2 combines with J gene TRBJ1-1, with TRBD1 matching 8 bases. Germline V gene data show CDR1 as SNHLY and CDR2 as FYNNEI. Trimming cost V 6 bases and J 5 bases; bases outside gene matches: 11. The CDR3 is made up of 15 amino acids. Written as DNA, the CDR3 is TGTGCCAGCAGAAATAGCGGACAGGGTGGGACTGAAGCTTTCTTT. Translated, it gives CASRNSGQGGTEAFF.

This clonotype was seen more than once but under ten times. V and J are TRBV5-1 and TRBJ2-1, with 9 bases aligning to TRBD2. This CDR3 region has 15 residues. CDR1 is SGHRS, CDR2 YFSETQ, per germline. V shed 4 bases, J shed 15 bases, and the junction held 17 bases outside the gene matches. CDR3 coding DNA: TGCGCCAGCAGCACAGTAGCGGGGGTGGTCCCTGAGAGGTTCTTC. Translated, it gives CASSTVAGVVPERFF.

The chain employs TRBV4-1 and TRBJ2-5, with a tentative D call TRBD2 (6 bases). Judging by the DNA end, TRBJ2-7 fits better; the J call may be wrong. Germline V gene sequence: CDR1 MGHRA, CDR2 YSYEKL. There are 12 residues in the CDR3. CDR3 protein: CASSQMGGEQYF. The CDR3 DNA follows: TGCGCCAGCAGCCAAATGGGGGGCGAGCAGTACTTC.

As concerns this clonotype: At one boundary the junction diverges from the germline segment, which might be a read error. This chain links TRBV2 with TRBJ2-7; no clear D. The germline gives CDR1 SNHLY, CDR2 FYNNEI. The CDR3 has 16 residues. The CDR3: CTSSAQGRATKNEQYF. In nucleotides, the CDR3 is TGTACCAGCAGCGCCCAAGGGCGTGCGACAAAGAATGAGCAGTACTTC.

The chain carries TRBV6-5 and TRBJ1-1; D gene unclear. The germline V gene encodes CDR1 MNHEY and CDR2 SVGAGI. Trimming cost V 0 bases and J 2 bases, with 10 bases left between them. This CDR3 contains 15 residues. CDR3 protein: CASSYSSPANTEAFF. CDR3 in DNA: TGTGCCAGCAGTTACTCTTCGCCGGCTAACACTGAAGCTTTCTTT.

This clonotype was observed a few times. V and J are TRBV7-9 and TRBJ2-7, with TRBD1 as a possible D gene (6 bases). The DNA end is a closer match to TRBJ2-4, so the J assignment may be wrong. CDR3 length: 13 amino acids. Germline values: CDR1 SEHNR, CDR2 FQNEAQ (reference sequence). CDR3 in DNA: TGTGCCAGCAGCCAGCTAACAGGGTACATTCAGTACTTC. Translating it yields CASSQLTGYIQYF.

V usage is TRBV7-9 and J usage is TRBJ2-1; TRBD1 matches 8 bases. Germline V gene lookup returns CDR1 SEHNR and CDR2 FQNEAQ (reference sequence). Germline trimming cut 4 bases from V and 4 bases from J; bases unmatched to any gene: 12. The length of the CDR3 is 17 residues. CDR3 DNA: TGTGCCAGCAGCTCACTGTCCGGGACAGGACATTACAATGAGCAGTTCTTC. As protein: CASSSLSGTGHYNEQFF.

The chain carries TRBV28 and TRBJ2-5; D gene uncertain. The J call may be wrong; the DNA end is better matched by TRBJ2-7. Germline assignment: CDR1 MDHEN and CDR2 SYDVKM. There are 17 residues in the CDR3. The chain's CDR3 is CASSTRIIGQAAYEQYF. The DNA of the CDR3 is TGTGCCAGCAGCACCCGAATAATAGGGCAGGCCGCCTACGAGCAGTACTTC.

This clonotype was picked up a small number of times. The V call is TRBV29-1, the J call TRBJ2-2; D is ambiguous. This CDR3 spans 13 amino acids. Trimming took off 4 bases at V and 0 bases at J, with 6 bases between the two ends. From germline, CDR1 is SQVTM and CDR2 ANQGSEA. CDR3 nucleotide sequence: TGCAGCGTTGCAACACCGAACACCGGGGAGCTGTTTTTT. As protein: CSVATPNTGELFF.

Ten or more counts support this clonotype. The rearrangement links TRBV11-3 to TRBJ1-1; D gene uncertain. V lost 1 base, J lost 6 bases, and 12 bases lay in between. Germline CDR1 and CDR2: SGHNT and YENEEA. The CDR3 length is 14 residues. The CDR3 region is CASSLAGTVAEAFF. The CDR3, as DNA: TGTGCCAGCAGCTTAGCAGGTACTGTCGCTGAAGCTTTCTTT.

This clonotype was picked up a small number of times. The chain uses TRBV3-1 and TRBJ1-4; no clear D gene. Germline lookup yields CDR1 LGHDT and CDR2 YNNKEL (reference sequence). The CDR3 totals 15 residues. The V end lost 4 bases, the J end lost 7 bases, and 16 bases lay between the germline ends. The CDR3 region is CASSLRQAGGEKLFF. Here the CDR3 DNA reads TGTGCCAGCAGCCTTCGTCAGGCAGGAGGTGAAAAACTGTTTTTT.

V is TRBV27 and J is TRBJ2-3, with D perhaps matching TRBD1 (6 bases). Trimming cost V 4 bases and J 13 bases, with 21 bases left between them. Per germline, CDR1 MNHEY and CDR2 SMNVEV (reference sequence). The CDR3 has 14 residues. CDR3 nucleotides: TGTGCCAGCAGTTCTCTCTCCTCTTACAGGGTTGAGTATTTT. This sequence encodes CASSSLSSYRVEYF.

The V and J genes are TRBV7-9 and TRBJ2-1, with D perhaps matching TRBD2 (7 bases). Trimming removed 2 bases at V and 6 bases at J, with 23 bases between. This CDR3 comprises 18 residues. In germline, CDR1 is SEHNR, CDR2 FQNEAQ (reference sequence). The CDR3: CASSLSLAGAMDANEQFF. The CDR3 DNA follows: TGTGCCAGCAGCTTAAGTCTGGCGGGGGCGATGGATGCCAATGAGCAGTTCTTC.

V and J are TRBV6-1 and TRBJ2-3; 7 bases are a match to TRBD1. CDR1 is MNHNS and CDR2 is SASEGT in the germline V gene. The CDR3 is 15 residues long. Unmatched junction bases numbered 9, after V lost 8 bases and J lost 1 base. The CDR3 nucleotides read TGTGCCAGCGAACCCTGGGGGACAGGCACAGATACGCAGTATTTT. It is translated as CASEPWGTGTDTQYF.

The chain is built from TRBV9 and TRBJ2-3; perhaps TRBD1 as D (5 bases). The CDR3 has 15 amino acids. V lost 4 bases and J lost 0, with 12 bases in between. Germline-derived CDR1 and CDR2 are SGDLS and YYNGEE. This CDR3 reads CASSPMGPSTDTQYF. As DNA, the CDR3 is TGTGCCAGCAGCCCGATGGGGCCCAGCACAGATACGCAGTATTTT.